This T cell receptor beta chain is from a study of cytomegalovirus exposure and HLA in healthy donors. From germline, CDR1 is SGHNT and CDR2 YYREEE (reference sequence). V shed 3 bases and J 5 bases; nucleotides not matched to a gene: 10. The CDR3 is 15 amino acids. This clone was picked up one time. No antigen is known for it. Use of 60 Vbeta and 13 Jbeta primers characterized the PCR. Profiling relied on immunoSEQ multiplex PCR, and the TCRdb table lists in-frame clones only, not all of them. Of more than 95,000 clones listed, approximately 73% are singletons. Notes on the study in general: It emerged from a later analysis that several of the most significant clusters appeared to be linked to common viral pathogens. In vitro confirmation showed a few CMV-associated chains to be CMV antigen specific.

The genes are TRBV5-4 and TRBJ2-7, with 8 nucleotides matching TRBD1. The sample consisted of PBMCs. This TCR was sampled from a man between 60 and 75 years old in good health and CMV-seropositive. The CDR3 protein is CASSSGTGRANEQYF. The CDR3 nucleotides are TGTGCCAGCAGCTCCGGGACAGGTAGGGCCAACGAGCAGTACTTC. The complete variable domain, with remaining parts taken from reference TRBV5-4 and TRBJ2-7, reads ETGVTQSPTHLIKTRGQQVTLRCSSQSGHNTVSWYQQALGQGPQFIFQYYREEENGRGNFPPRFSGLQFPNYSSELNVNALELDDSALYLCASSSGTGRANEQYFGPGTRLTVT.